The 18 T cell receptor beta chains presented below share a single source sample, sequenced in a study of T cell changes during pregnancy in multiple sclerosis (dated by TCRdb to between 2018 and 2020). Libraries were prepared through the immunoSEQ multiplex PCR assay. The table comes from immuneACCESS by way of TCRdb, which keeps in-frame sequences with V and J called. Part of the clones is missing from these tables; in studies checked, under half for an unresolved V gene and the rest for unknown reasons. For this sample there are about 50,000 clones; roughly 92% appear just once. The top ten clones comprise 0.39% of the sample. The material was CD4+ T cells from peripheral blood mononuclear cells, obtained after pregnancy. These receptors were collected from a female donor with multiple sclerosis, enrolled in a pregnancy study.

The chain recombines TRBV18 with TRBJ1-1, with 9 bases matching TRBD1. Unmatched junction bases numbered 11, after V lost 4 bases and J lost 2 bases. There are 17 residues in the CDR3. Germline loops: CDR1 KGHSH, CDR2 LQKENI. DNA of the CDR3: TGTGCCAGCTCACTCTCTCGAGGGGGACAGGGAAACACTGAAGCTTTCTTT. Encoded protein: CASSLSRGGQGNTEAFF.

The CDR3: CAISESKGTYEQYF. CDR3 in DNA: TGTGCCATCAGTGAGTCGAAGGGGACCTACGAGCAGTACTTC. The J gene is TRBJ2-7, the V gene TRBV10-3; tentative D call: TRBD1 (5 bases). Deletions cut 0 bases from V and 2 bases from J, with 8 bases between. The CDR3 has 14 amino acids. From germline, CDR1 is ENHRY and CDR2 SYGVKD.

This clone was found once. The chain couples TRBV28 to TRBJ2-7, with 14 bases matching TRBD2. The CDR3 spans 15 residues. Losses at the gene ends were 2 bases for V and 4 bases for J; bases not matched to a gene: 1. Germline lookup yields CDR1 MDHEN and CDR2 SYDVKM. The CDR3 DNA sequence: TGTGCCAGCAGTTTACGGACTAGCGGGAGGTACGAGCAGTACTTC. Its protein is CASSLRTSGRYEQYF.

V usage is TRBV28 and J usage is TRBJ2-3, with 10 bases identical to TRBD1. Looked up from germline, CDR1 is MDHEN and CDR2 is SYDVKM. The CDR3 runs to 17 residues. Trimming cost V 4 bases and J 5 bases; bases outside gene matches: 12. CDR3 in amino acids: CASSSNGGTGARDTQYF. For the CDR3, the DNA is TGTGCCAGCAGTTCTAACGGGGGGACAGGGGCGAGAGATACGCAGTATTTT.

CDR3 sequence reads: CASSLAGGGQETQYF. The CDR3 DNA reads TGTGCCAGCAGCTTAGCGGGAGGGGGCCAAGAGACCCAGTACTTC. The rearrangement joins TRBV7-2 to TRBJ2-5, with D possibly being TRBD2 (7 bases). Germline lookup yields CDR1 SGHTA and CDR2 FQGNSA. This CDR3 has 15 residues. Trimming pared 0 bases from V and 1 base from J, leaving 9 bases between. The complete variable domain, with remaining parts taken from reference TRBV7-2 and TRBJ2-5, reads GAGVSQSPSNKVTEKGKDVELRCDPISGHTALYWYRQSLGQGLEFLIYFQGNSAPDKSGLPSDRFSAERTGGSVSTLTIQRTQQEDSAVYLCASSLAGGGQETQYFGPGTRLLVL.

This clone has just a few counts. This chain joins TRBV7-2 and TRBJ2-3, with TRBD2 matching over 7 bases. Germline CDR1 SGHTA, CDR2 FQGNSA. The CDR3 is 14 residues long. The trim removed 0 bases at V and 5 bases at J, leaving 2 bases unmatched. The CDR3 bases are TGTGCCAGCAGCTTAGCGGCGGGAGTAGATACGCAGTATTTT. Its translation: CASSLAAGVDTQYF.

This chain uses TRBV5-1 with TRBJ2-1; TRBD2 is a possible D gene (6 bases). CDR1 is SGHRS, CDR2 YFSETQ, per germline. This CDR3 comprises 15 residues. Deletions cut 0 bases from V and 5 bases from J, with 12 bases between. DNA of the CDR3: TGCGCCAGCAGCTTGGGACTAGGACGGAACAATGAGCAGTTCTTC. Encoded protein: CASSLGLGRNNEQFF. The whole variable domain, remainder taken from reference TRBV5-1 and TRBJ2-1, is KAGVTQTPRYLIKTRGQQVTLSCSPISGHRSVSWYQQTPGQGLQFLFEYFSETQRNKGNFPGRFSGRQFSNSRSEMNVSTLELGDSALYLCASSLGLGRNNEQFFGPGTRLTVL.

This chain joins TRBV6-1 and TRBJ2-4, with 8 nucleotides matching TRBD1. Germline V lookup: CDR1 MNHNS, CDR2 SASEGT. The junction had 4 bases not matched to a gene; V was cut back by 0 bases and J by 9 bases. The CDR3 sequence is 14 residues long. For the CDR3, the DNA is TGTGCCAGCAGTGAAGCTGGGACAGGACCCATTCAGTACTTC. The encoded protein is CASSEAGTGPIQYF.

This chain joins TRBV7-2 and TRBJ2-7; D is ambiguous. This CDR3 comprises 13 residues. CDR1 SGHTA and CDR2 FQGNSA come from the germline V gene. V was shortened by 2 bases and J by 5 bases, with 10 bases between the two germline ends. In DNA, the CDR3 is TGTGCCAGCAGCTTACGGTTGTTCGACGAGCAGTACTTC. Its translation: CASSLRLFDEQYF.

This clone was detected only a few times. As DNA, the CDR3 is TGTGCCAGCAATGGGGGCTTGGGGAACACTGAAGCTTTCTTT. Protein sequence: CASNGGLGNTEAFF. This rearrangement joins TRBV2 to TRBJ1-1, with D tentatively TRBD1 (6 bases). Germline assignment: CDR1 SNHLY and CDR2 FYNNEI. The CDR3 covers 14 residues. V was clipped by 7 bases and J by 1 base, with 13 bases between them.

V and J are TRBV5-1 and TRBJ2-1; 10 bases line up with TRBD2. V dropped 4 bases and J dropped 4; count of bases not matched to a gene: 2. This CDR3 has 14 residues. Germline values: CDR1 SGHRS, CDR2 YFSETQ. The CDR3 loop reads CASSVGLAYNEQFF. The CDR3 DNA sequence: TGCGCCAGCAGCGTGGGACTAGCGTACAATGAGCAGTTCTTC.

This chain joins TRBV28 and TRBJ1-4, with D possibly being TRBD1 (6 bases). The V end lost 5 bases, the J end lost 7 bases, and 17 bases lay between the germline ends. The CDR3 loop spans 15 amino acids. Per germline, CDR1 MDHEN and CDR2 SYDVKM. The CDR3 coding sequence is TGTGCCAGCAGTCCCCGAGGGGGTAGGAGTGAAAAACTGTTTTTT. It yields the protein CASSPRGGRSEKLFF.

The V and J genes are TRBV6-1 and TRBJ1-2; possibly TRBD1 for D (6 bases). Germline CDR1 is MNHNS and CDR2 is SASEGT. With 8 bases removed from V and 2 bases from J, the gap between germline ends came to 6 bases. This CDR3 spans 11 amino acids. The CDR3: CASDRNYGYTF. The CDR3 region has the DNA TGTGCCAGCGACAGGAACTATGGCTACACCTTC.

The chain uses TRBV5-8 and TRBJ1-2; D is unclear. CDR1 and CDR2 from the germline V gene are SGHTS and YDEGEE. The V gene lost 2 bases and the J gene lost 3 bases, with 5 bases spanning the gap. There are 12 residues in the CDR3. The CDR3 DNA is TGTGCCAGCAGCTTTTATGACTATGGCTACACCTTC. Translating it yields CASSFYDYGYTF.

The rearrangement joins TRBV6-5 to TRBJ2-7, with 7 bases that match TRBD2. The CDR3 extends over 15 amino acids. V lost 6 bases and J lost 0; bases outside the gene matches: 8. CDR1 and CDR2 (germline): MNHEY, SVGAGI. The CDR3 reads CASRPSSGGSYEQYF. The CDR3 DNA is TGTGCCAGCAGACCCTCTAGCGGAGGCTCCTACGAGCAGTACTTC.

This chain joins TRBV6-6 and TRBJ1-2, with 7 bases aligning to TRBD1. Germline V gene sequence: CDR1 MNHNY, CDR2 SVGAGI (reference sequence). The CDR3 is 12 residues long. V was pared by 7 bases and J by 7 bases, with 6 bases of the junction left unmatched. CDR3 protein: CASTDRKSGYTF. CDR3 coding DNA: TGTGCCAGCACGGACAGGAAGAGTGGCTACACCTTC.

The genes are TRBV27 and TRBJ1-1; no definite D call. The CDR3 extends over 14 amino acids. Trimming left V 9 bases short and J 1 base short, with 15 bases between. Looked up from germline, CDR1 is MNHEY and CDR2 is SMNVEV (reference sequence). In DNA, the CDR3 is TGTGCCAGTTACCATCGGCAGGCGAACACTGAAGCTTTCTTT. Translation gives CASYHRQANTEAFF.

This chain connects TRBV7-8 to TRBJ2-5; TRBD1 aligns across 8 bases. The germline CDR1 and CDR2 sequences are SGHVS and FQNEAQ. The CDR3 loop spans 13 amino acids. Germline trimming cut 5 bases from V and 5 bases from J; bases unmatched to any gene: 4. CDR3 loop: CASSPRTGETQYF. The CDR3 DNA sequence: TGTGCCAGCAGCCCCCGGACAGGGGAGACCCAGTACTTC.